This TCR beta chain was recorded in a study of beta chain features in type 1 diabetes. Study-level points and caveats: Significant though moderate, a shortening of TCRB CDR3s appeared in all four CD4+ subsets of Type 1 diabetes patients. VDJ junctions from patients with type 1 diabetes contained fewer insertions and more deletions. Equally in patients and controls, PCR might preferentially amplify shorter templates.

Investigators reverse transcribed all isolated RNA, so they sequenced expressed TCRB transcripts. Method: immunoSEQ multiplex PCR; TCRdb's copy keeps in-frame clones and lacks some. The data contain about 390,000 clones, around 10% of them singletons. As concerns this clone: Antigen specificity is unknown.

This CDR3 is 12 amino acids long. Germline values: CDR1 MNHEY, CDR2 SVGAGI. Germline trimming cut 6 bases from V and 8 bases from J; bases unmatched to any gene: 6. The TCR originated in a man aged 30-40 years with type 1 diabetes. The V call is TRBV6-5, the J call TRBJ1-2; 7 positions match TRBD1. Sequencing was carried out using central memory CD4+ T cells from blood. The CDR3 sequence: CASRFPGQGYTF. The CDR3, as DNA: TGTGCCAGCAGGTTCCCGGGACAGGGCTACACCTTC.